The 24 T cell receptor beta chains below come from one sample, sequenced in a study of patients and donors after allogeneic stem cell transplantation. One entry per CDR3 protein results from TCRdb running MiXCR on the RT-PCR reads. The table shows more than 850,000 distinct CDR3 sequences, with about a sixth occurring only once. The source material was blood, either unsorted or a sorted T cell fraction (not recorded which). All receptors derive from a human donor who was either an allogeneic HSCT recipient or a stem cell or donor lymphocyte infusion donor (not recorded which). It is not recorded whose cells these are; they may come from a transplant donor.

The rearrangement uses TRBV11-2 and TRBJ2-6; 8 nucleotides match TRBD1. V dropped 5 bases and J dropped 0; count of bases not matched to a gene: 6. This CDR3 comprises 17 residues. Germline-derived CDR1 and CDR2 are SGHAT and FQNNGV. CDR3 amino acids: CASSPFTGGSGANVLTF. Written as DNA, the CDR3 is TGTGCCAGCAGCCCGTTTACAGGGGGCTCTGGGGCCAACGTCCTGACTTTC. The full variable domain, rest sourced from reference TRBV11-2 and TRBJ2-6, is EAGVAQSPRYKIIEKRQSVAFWCNPISGHATLYWYQQILGQGPKLLIQFQNNGVVDDSQLPKDRFSAERLKGVDSTLKIQPAKLEDSAVYLCASSPFTGGSGANVLTFGAGSRLTVL.

The V and J genes are TRBV20-1 and TRBJ2-3, with 8 bases aligning to TRBD1. This CDR3 contains 13 residues. V was clipped by 4 bases and J by 3 bases; unmatched bases: 3. Germline assignment: CDR1 DFQATT and CDR2 SNEGSKA (reference sequence). This CDR3 reads CSATDRVTDTQYF. DNA for the CDR3: TGCAGTGCTACGGACAGGGTTACAGATACGCAGTATTTT.

The V gene is TRBV7-3, the J gene TRBJ2-4, with TRBD1 matching over 9 bases. CDR1 SGHTA and CDR2 FQGTGA come from the germline V gene. V was clipped by 5 bases and J by 1 base; unmatched bases: 3. This CDR3 is built from 15 residues. The chain's CDR3 is CASSLGTGAKNIQYF. The CDR3, as DNA: TGTGCCAGCAGCCTAGGGACAGGGGCCAAAAACATTCAGTACTTC. The full variable domain, rest sourced from reference TRBV7-3 and TRBJ2-4, is GAGVSQTPSNKVTEKGKYVELRCDPISGHTALYWYRQSLGQGPEFLIYFQGTGAADDSGLPNDRFFAVRPEGSVSTLKIQRTERGDSAVYLCASSLGTGAKNIQYFGAGTRLSVL.

In this sample, this clonotype turned up a few times. This CDR3 is CASSSQPGHSSYEQYF. The DNA of the CDR3 is TGTGCCAGCAGTTCTCAACCGGGACATTCTTCCTACGAGCAGTACTTC. This chain links TRBV12-3 or TRBV12-4 with TRBJ2-7; tentatively, D is TRBD1 (6 bases). The CDR3 length is 16 residues. Deletions cut 4 bases from V and 1 base from J, with 17 bases between.

The chain uses TRBV20-1 and TRBJ2-5; D possibly corresponds to TRBD1 (5 bases). The V end was cut by 0 bases, the J end by 6 bases, with 14 bases between. This CDR3 comprises 14 residues. The germline CDR1 and CDR2 sequences are DFQATT and SNEGSKA (reference sequence). CDR3 bases: TGCAGTGCTAGAGATCGGCAGGGTGCCCAGACCCAGTACTTC. This codes for CSARDRQGAQTQYF.

This clonotype was observed a few times. This chain uses TRBV7-9 with TRBJ2-1; TRBD2 is a possible D gene (5 bases). Deletions cut 5 bases from V and 9 bases from J, with 20 bases between. Germline V lookup: CDR1 SEHNR, CDR2 FQNEAQ (reference sequence). This CDR3 contains 15 residues. The CDR3 loop is CASSPLVSLTSEQFF. The DNA for the CDR3 is TGTGCCAGCAGCCCTCTGGTTTCCCTAACTAGTGAGCAGTTCTTC.

This clonotype showed up many times. J is TRBJ1-5 and V is TRBV12-3 or TRBV12-4; perhaps TRBD1 as D (5 bases). The length of the CDR3 is 13 residues. V was pared by 3 bases and J by 7 bases, with 10 bases between. CDR3 sequence reads: CASSLRQGQPQHF. The CDR3 nucleotides are TGTGCCAGCAGTTTGCGCCAGGGCCAGCCCCAGCATTTT.

The chain has TRBV7-6 and TRBJ1-5; the D gene is possibly TRBD1 (6 bases). V shed 5 bases and J shed 5 bases, with 16 bases lying between them. Germline CDR1 SGHVS, CDR2 FNYEAQ. The CDR3 is made up of 15 amino acids. For the CDR3, the DNA is TGTGCCAGCAGCCAAAAGGGGGGGCCGGATCAGCCCCAGCATTTT. Translation: CASSQKGGPDQPQHF.

This clonotype was detected only a few times. The J gene is TRBJ1-1, the V gene TRBV6-5, with 7 bases that match TRBD1. Germline V gene data show CDR1 as MNHEY and CDR2 as SVGAGI. V gave up 1 base and J gave up 1 base; unmatched junction bases: 3. CDR3 length: 15 residues. The CDR3, as DNA: TGTGCCAGCAGTTACTGGGGGACAGCGAACACTGAAGCTTTCTTT. Amino acid sequence: CASSYWGTANTEAFF.

This clonotype has only a few counts. This chain links TRBV12-3 or TRBV12-4 with TRBJ1-3; a weak D match, TRBD1 (6 bases). The CDR3 consists of 15 residues. The V end was cut by 6 bases, the J end by 4 bases, with 16 bases between. In DNA form, the CDR3 reads TGTGCCAGCAGCCATGACAGGTCTCGGGGAAACACCATATATTTT. It yields the protein CASSHDRSRGNTIYF.

This clonotype turned up a few times. The CDR3, as DNA: TGCAGTGCTAGAGAGGGGAGCAACACCATATATTTT. Residues: CSAREGSNTIYF. The V gene is TRBV20-1, the J gene TRBJ1-3; D is unclear. The CDR3 length is 12 residues. Germline V lookup: CDR1 DFQATT, CDR2 SNEGSKA (reference sequence). Trimming removed 0 bases from V and 7 bases from J, with 7 bases in between.

This clonotype was counted between two and nine times. This chain joins TRBV4-3 and TRBJ2-1; 9 bases align to TRBD1. The germline gives CDR1 LGHNA, CDR2 YSLEER. With 2 bases clipped from V and 2 bases from J, the junction kept 7 bases outside the gene matches. The CDR3 contains 17 residues. CDR3 residues: CASSQYSGTGPYNEQFF. CDR3 in DNA: TGCGCCAGCAGCCAATACTCCGGGACAGGGCCCTACAATGAGCAGTTCTTC.

This clonotype turned up a few times. The V call is TRBV6-1, the J call TRBJ1-6, with D unresolved. V dropped 6 bases and J dropped 8 bases, with 14 bases sitting between them. Germline assignment: CDR1 MNHNS and CDR2 SASEGT. The CDR3 runs 14 residues. The CDR3 is CASSLYNEDSPLHF. CDR3 nucleotides: TGTGCCAGCAGCCTGTATAATGAGGATTCACCCCTCCACTTT.

This chain links TRBV6-1 with TRBJ2-3; D not resolved. Trimming took off 4 bases at V and 4 bases at J, with 12 bases between the two ends. This CDR3 comprises 14 residues. Germline V lookup: CDR1 MNHNS, CDR2 SASEGT. The DNA of the CDR3 is TGTGCCAGCAGTGGTGCCCCCCCATCAGATACGCAGTATTTT. It is translated as CASSGAPPSDTQYF.

The genes are TRBV11-3 and TRBJ2-2; TRBD1 is a possible D gene (5 bases). Trimming removed 5 bases at V and 8 bases at J, with 15 bases between. CDR3 length: 14 residues. Germline V gene sequence: CDR1 SGHNT, CDR2 YENEEA. The CDR3 loop reads CASSPRGGRGELFF. In nucleotides, the CDR3 is TGTGCCAGCAGCCCTAGGGGCGGAAGGGGGGAGCTGTTTTTT.

This clonotype was counted many times. The rearrangement joins TRBV12-3 or TRBV12-4 to TRBJ2-5; D not certain. V was shortened by 5 bases and J by 5 bases, with 24 bases between the two germline ends. The CDR3 extends over 17 amino acids. This CDR3 is CASSPWGGDGFLETQYF. The CDR3 DNA sequence: TGTGCCAGCAGTCCCTGGGGTGGGGATGGGTTTTTGGAGACCCAGTACTTC.

The rearrangement joins TRBV24-1 to TRBJ2-7; 10 bases agree with TRBD1. Germline V CDR1 and CDR2: KGHDR, SFDVKD. This CDR3 contains 14 residues. The V and J ends lost 7 bases and 6 bases, in that order; junction bases with no gene match: 8. The DNA for the CDR3 is TGTGCCACCAGGCGCGGACAGGGGGATTCCGAGCAGTACTTC. Protein sequence: CATRRGQGDSEQYF.

The gene calls are TRBV9 and TRBJ2-7; 8 nucleotides agree with TRBD1. This CDR3 is built from 15 residues. Trimming cost V 0 bases and J 5 bases; bases outside gene matches: 7. Germline V gene sequence: CDR1 SGDLS, CDR2 YYNGEE. Here the CDR3 DNA reads TGTGCCAGCAGCGTAGCGGACAGGGCTTACCACGAGCAGTACTTC. The encoded protein is CASSVADRAYHEQYF.

This clonotype was seen more than once but under ten times. The genes are TRBV20-1 and TRBJ2-1; 11 positions match TRBD2. CDR3 size: 15 residues. Germline CDR1 is DFQATT and CDR2 is SNEGSKA (reference sequence). The V gene end was trimmed by 2 bases and the J gene end by 4 bases; junction bases not matched to a gene: 4. CDR3 DNA: TGCAGTGCTAGACCTATAGCGGGGGGGTACAATGAGCAGTTCTTC. It specifies CSARPIAGGYNEQFF.

The rearrangement joins TRBV4-1 to TRBJ2-1; TRBD2 might be the D (6 bases). The CDR3 has 14 residues. Trimming removed 0 bases at V and 4 bases at J, with 7 bases between. Germline-derived CDR1 and CDR2 are MGHRA and YSYEKL. The CDR3 reads CASSQEAGYNEQFF. CDR3 coding DNA: TGCGCCAGCAGCCAAGAGGCGGGATACAATGAGCAGTTCTTC.

This clonotype was observed at least ten times. The V gene is TRBV24-1, the J gene TRBJ2-1, with unresolved D. Per germline, CDR1 KGHDR and CDR2 SFDVKD. The CDR3 contains 14 residues. Trimming took 9 bases from V and 6 from J, leaving 17 bases between them. CDR3 in DNA: TGTGCCACCCAAGGATCTACAACCCTCAATGAGCAGTTCTTC. Amino acids: CATQGSTTLNEQFF.

This chain joins TRBV30 and TRBJ1-1; no definite D call. Trimming removed 2 bases at V and 5 bases at J, with 6 bases between. Germline lookup yields CDR1 GTSNPN and CDR2 SVGIG (reference sequence). The CDR3 is 11 residues long. The CDR3 is CAWSPGTEAFF. CDR3 in DNA: TGTGCCTGGAGTCCGGGGACTGAAGCTTTCTTT. Full variable domain (rest looked up from reference TRBV30 and TRBJ1-1): SQTIHQWPATLVQPVGSPLSLECTVEGTSNPNLYWYRQAAGRGLQLLFYSVGIGQISSEVPQNLSASRPQDRQFILSSKKLLLSDSGFYLCAWSPGTEAFFGQGTRLTVV.

The rearrangement links TRBV20-1 to TRBJ2-3, with 7 nucleotides matching TRBD1. Germline trimming cut 5 bases from V and 3 bases from J; bases unmatched to any gene: 14. The germline CDR1 and CDR2 sequences are DFQATT and SNEGSKA (reference sequence). This CDR3 region has 16 residues. The CDR3 region has the DNA TGCAGTGCTGAGCTCCCCGCGACAGGGTCAACAGATACGCAGTATTTT. It encodes CSAELPATGSTDTQYF.

This clonotype has only a few counts. This chain links TRBV5-6 with TRBJ2-3; D gene unclear. The V end was cut by 0 bases, the J end by 5 bases, with 10 bases between. Germline values: CDR1 SGHDT, CDR2 YYEEEE. CDR3 size: 14 residues. CDR3 nucleotide sequence: TGTGCCAGCAGCTTGGGACTGCCCAAAGATACGCAGTATTTT. Translated: CASSLGLPKDTQYF. Filled out from reference TRBV5-6 and TRBJ2-3, the complete variable domain reads DAGVTQSPTHLIKTRGQQVTLRCSPKSGHDTVSWYQQALGQGPQFIFQYYEEEERQRGNFPDRFSGHQFPNYSSELNVNALLLGDSALYLCASSLGLPKDTQYFGPGTRLTVL.